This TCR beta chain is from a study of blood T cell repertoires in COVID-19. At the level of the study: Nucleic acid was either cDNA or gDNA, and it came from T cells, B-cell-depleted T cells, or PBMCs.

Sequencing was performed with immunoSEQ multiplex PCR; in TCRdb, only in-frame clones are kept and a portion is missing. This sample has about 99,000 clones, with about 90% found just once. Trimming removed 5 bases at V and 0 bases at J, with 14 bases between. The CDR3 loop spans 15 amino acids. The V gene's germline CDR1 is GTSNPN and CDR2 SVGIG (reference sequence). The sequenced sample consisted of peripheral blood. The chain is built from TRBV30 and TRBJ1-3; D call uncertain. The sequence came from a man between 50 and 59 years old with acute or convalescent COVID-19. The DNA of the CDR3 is TGTGCCTGGGACCGCGGGCACAACTCTGGAAACACCATATATTTT. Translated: CAWDRGHNSGNTIYF.